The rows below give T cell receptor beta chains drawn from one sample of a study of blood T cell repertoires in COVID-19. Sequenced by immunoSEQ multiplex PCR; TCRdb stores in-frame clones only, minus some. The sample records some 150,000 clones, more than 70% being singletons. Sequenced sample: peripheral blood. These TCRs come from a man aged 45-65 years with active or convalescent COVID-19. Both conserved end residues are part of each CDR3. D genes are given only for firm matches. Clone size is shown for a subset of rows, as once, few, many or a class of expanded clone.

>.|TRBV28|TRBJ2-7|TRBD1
CASSVSGTGVPYEQYF
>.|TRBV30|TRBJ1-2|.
CAWSESGLGYTF
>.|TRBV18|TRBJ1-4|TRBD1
CASSPDRVKTNEKLFF
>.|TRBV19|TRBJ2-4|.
CASSVQVAKNIQYF
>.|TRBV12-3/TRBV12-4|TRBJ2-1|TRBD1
CASSRNRGNEQFF
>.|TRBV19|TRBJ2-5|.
CASRGSRGTQYF
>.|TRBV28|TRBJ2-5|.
CASSFQGSAWGAQYF
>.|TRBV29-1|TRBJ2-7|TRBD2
CSVEDIGVAGAYEQYF
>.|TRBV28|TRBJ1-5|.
CASAGVRGGGRNQPQHF
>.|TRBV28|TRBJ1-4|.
CAISRAGLNEKLFF
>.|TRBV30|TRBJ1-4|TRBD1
CAAQGVTNEKLFF
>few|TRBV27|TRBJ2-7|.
CASSLGGEQYF
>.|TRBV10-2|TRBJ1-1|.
CASRGGGANTEAFF
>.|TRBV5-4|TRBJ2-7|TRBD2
CASRPDSGGGAYEQYF
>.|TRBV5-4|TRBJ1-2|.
CASSSRQPSYGYTF
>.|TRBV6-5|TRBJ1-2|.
CASSYGRTFRNGYTF
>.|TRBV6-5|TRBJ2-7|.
CASTRAGAGNYEQYF
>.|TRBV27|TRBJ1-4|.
CASSLKGHRNEKLFF
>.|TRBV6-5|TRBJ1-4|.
CASSYSATNEKLFF
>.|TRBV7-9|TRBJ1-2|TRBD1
CASSFGQGSYGYTF
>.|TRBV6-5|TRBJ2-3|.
CASSPTHKLNTQYF
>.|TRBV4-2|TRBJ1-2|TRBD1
CASSQPGQSYGYTF
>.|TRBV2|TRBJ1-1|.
CASSERNLALNTEAFF
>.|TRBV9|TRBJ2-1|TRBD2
CASSDQTSGRNNEQFF
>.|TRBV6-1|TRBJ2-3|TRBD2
CASSVRTPGLTGSLDTQYF
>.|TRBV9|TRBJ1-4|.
CASSTDRSNEKLFF
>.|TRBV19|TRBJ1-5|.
CASRWAGGNQPQHF
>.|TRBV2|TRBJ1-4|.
CASSRTASTNEKLFF
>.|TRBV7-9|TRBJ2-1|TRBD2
CASSSSGTIINEQFF
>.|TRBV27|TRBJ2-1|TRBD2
CASSFRSGRANNEQFF
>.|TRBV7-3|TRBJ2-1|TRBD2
CASSLGEAGLIYNEQFF
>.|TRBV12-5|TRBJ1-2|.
CASAGEGYGYTF
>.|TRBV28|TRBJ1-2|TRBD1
CASRGDSNYGYTF
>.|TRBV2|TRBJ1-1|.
CASSGQGITEAFF
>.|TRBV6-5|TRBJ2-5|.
CASRDGGTTGTQYF
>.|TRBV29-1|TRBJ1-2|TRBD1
CSDRGNYGYTF
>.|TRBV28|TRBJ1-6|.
CASSLRGSNNSPLHF
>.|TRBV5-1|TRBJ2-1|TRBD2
CASSYELAGGPDEQFF
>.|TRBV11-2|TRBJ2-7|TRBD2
CASSLRVAGKGEQYF
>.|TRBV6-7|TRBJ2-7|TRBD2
CASSPGLAAPYEQYF
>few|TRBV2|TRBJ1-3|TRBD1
CASRDRGLANTIYF
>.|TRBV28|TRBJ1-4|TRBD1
CASSPAGQGGEKLFF
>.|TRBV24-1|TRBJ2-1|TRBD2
CATRTSGRANEQFF
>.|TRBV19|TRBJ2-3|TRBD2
CASSKEGTRAITDTQYF
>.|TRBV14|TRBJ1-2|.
CASSPHRGNYGYTF
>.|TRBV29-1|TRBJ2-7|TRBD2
CSVGRLAETYEQYF
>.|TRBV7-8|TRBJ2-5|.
CASSLASRGTQYF
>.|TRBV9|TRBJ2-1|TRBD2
CASSSRTSGSGAVEQFF
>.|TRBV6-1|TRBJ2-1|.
CASSEQTSSYNEQFF
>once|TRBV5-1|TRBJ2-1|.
CASSLAGGSSYNEQFF
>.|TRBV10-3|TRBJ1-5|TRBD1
CAIARGTGNQPQHF